This T cell receptor (beta chain) was captured in a study of CD8 T cells in Susac syndrome. At the level of the study: At blood draw, Susac syndrome patients were therapy-naive, on corticosteroids, or on intravenous immunoglobulin alone.

This clonotype appeared a single time. The CDR3 loop spans 16 amino acids. The ends were cut back, 7 bases at V and 0 bases at J, with 15 bases in the middle. About 0.5 to 1 ug RNA was reverse transcribed with random hexamers. It was immunoSEQ multiplex PCR that amplified TCR beta CDR3 across 54 Vbeta and 13 Jbeta. TCRdb fed the immunoSEQ multiplex PCR reads into MiXCR, producing one record per CDR3 protein. The sample contains about 160,000 distinct CDR3 sequences, about 96% of which appear only once. The source material was CD4+ T cells from PBMCs. This clonotype was sampled from a human donor with Susac syndrome. The chain joins TRBV12-3 or TRBV12-4 to TRBJ2-2; D unresolved. CDR3 in amino acids: CASTKDRNSNTGELFF. The CDR3 bases are TGTGCCAGCACCAAGGATCGGAACTCGAACACCGGGGAGCTGTTTTTT.